This entry lists 10 T cell receptor beta chains sequenced from one sample in a study of blood T cells in healthy people across ages. Using a J-beta primer mix together with a sample-barcoded 5' primer, a second PCR was run for roughly 7 to 11 cycles. TCRdb itself ran the 5' RACE reads through MiXCR, one entry per CDR3 protein. The sample has about 640,000 distinct CDR3 sequences, roughly 53% seen once; the top ten hold 30% to 40%. The sample comprised blood. Receptor source: a man in his fifties or sixties in good health.

This rearrangement joins TRBV3-1 to TRBJ2-5, with 12 positions matching TRBD2. V trimming: 2 bases; J trimming: 2 bases; junction bases outside the gene matches: 6. Germline values: CDR1 LGHDT, CDR2 YNNKEL (reference sequence). This CDR3 region has 17 residues. CDR3 in DNA: TGTGCCAGCAGCCAAAGACTAGCGGGGGCAAATCAAGAGACCCAGTACTTC. Amino acids: CASSQRLAGANQETQYF.

This clonotype was seen just once. V and J are TRBV12-3 or TRBV12-4 and TRBJ1-2; no clear D gene. Trimming left V 3 bases short and J 0 bases short, with 5 bases between. This CDR3 region has 13 residues. CDR3 sequence (DNA): TGTGCCAGCAGTTTTTTGTCTAACTATGGCTACACCTTC. Translating it yields CASSFLSNYGYTF.

The chain has TRBV5-6 and TRBJ2-5; D call uncertain. Trimming removed 6 bases from V and 4 bases from J, with 7 bases in between. CDR3 size: 11 residues. Germline V gene sequence: CDR1 SGHDT, CDR2 YYEEEE. The DNA for the CDR3 is TGTGCCAGCATCCTGGGAGAGACCCAGTACTTC. It yields the protein CASILGETQYF.

This clonotype has a handful of counts. The genes are TRBV7-2 and TRBJ1-5; possibly TRBD1 for D (5 bases). CDR1 SGHTA and CDR2 FQGNSA come from the germline V gene. CDR3 length: 17 residues. Deletions cut 5 bases from V and 2 bases from J, with 19 bases between. The CDR3 DNA reads as TGTGCCAGCAGCCTGTGGGGCCAAGGCGCCGGCAATCAGCCCCAGCATTTT. Its translation: CASSLWGQGAGNQPQHF.

Only a few counts were recorded for this clonotype. The chain recombines TRBV20-1 with TRBJ2-7; 12 bases are a match to TRBD1. Germline V gene data show CDR1 as DFQATT and CDR2 as SNEGSKA (reference sequence). The junction had 15 bases not matched to a gene; V was cut back by 5 bases and J by 1 base. The CDR3 sequence is 18 residues long. CDR3 sequence: CSAGFPGQGARGSYEQYF. In DNA, the CDR3 is TGCAGTGCTGGTTTCCCGGGACAGGGGGCGCGGGGTTCCTACGAGCAGTACTTC.

V is TRBV18 and J is TRBJ2-3; 7 bases align to TRBD2. This CDR3 comprises 14 residues. Germline-derived CDR1 and CDR2 are KGHSH and LQKENI. V trimming: 3 bases; J trimming: 8 bases; junction bases outside the gene matches: 8. The CDR3 is CASSPTRREGTQYF. The DNA for the CDR3 is TGTGCCAGCTCACCGACTAGAAGGGAGGGTACGCAGTATTTT.

The chain recombines TRBV12-3 or TRBV12-4 with TRBJ2-3; 9 positions agree with TRBD1. Germline trimming cut 7 bases from V and 5 bases from J; bases unmatched to any gene: 10. This CDR3 is 15 amino acids long. CDR3 in amino acids: CASTWGTGLRDTQYF. The CDR3 DNA is TGTGCCAGCACCTGGGGGACAGGGTTACGAGATACGCAGTATTTT.

The J gene is TRBJ1-1, the V gene TRBV20-1; a possible D gene is TRBD1 (5 bases). Between the trimmed V and J ends, which lost 0 bases and 3 bases, there was a span of 14 bases. The CDR3 length is 15 residues. The germline V gene has CDR1 DFQATT and CDR2 SNEGSKA (reference sequence). CDR3 sequence: CSARDLRGGDTEAFF. CDR3 DNA sequence: TGCAGTGCTAGAGATTTGAGGGGTGGCGACACTGAAGCTTTCTTT.

The genes are TRBV20-1 and TRBJ1-4, with a weak D call TRBD1 (5 bases). Germline V gives CDR1 DFQATT, CDR2 SNEGSKA (reference sequence). This CDR3 comprises 15 residues. With 6 bases removed from V and 4 bases from J, the gap between germline ends came to 18 bases. The CDR3 DNA reads TGCAGTGCACCGTTCCCCCAGGGTGATAATGAAAAACTGTTTTTT. This translates into CSAPFPQGDNEKLFF.

The chain couples TRBV12-3 or TRBV12-4 to TRBJ2-4; D is uncertain. The assigned J gene may be wrong: the sequence end matches TRBJ2-7 better. This CDR3 comprises 13 residues. The chain's CDR3 is CASSLAGSHEQYF. The DNA of the CDR3 is TGTGCCAGCAGTTTAGCTGGATCCCACGAGCAGTACTTC.